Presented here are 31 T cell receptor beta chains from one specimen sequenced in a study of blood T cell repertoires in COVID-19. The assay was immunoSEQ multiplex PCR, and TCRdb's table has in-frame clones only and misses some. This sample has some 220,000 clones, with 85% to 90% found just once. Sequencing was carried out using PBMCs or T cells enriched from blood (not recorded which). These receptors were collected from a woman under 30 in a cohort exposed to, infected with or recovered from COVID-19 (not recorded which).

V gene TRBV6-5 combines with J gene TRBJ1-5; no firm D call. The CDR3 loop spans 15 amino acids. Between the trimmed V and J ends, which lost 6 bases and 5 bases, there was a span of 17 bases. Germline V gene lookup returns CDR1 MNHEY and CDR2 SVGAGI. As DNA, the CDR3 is TGTGCCAGCAGAAGAACGGGGTCTCTCGATCAGCCCCAGCATTTT. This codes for CASRRTGSLDQPQHF.

The CDR3 nucleotides read TGTGCCAGCAGCTTGGACAGGGGGATTGGCTACACCTTC. It encodes CASSLDRGIGYTF. This chain joins TRBV7-2 and TRBJ1-2; 10 positions match TRBD1. Germline V lookup: CDR1 SGHTA, CDR2 FQGNSA. The CDR3 is 13 amino acids. Trimming removed 3 bases from V and 7 bases from J; junction bases left unmatched: 2.

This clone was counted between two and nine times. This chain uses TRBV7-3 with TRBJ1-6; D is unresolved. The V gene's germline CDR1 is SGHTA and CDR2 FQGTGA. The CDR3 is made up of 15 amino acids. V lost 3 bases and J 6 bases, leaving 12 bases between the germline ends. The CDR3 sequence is CASSLTRSANSPLHF. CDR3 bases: TGTGCCAGCAGCTTGACGAGGAGTGCTAATTCACCCCTCCACTTT.

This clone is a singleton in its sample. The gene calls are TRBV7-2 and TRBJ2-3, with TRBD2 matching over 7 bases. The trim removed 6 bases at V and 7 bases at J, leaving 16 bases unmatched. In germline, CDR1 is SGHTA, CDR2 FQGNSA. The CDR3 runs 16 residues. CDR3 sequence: CASSRFGGSKMNTQYF. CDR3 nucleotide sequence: TGTGCCAGCAGTCGATTTGGCGGGAGTAAGATGAATACGCAGTATTTT. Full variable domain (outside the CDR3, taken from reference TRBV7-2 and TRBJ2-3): GAGVSQSPSNKVTEKGKDVELRCDPISGHTALYWYRQSLGQGLEFLIYFQGNSAPDKSGLPSDRFSAERTGGSVSTLTIQRTQQEDSAVYLCASSRFGGSKMNTQYFGPGTRLTVL.

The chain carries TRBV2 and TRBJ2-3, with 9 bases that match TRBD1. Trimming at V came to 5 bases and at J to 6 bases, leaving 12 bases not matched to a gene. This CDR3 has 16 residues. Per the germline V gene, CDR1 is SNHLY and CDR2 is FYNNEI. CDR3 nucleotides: TGTGCCAGCAGTAAATACAGGGGGCGCGAATCCGATACGCAGTATTTT. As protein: CASSKYRGRESDTQYF.

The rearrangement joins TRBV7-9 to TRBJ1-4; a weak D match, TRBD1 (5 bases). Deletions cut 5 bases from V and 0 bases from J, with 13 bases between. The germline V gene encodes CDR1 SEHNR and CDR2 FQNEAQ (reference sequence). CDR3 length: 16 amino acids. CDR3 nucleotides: TGTGCCAGCAGCCTCCATGGGGCGTCAACTAATGAAAAACTGTTTTTT. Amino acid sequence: CASSLHGASTNEKLFF.

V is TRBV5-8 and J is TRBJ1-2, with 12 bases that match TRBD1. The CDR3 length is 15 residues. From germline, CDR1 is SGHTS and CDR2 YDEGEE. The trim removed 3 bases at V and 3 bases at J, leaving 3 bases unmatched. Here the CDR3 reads CASSWGQGAYYGYTF. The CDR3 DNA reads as TGTGCCAGCAGCTGGGGACAGGGGGCTTACTATGGCTACACCTTC.

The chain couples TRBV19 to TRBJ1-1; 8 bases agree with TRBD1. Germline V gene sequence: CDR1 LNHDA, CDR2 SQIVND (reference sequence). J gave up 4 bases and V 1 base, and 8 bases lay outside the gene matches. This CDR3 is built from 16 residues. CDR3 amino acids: CASSIGAGGAVTEAFF. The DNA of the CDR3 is TGTGCCAGTAGTATAGGCGCAGGGGGCGCGGTCACTGAAGCTTTCTTT.

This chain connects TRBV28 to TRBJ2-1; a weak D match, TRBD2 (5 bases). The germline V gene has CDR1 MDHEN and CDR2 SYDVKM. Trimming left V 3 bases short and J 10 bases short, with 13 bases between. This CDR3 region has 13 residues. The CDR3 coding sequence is TGTGCCAGCAGTTTGGCGGGCCCCCCGGAGCAGTTCTTC. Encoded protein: CASSLAGPPEQFF.

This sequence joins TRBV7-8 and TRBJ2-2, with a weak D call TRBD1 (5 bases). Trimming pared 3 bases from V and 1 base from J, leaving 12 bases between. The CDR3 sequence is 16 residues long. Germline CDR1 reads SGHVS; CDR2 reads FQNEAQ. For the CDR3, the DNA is TGTGCCAGCAGCTTCCGAGACAGTCAGAACACCGGGGAGCTGTTTTTT. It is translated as CASSFRDSQNTGELFF. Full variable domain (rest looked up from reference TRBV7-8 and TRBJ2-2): GAGVSQSPRYKVAKRGQDVALRCDPISGHVSLFWYQQALGQGPEFLTYFQNEAQLDKSGLPSDRFFAERPEGSVSTLKIQRTQQEDSAVYLCASSFRDSQNTGELFFGEGSRLTVL.

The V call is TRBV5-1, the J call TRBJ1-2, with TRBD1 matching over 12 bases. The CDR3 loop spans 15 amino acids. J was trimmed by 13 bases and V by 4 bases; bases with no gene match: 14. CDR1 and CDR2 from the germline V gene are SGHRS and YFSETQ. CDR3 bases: TGCGCCAGCAGCGGCACCGGGACAGGGGGCATTATCATCACCTTC. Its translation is CASSGTGTGGIIITF.

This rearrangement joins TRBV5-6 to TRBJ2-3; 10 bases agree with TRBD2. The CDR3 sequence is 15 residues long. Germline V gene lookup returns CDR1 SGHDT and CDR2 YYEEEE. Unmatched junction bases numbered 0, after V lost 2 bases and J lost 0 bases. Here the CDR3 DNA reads TGTGCCAGCAGCTTTAGCGGGGGGAGCACAGATACGCAGTATTTT. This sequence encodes CASSFSGGSTDTQYF.

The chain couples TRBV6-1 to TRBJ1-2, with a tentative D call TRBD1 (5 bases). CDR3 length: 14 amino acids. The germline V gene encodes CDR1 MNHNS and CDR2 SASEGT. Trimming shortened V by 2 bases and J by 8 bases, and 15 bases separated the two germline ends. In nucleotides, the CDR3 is TGTGCCAGCAGTGAACAGGGATTTGCGGCCGGCTACACCTTC. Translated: CASSEQGFAAGYTF.

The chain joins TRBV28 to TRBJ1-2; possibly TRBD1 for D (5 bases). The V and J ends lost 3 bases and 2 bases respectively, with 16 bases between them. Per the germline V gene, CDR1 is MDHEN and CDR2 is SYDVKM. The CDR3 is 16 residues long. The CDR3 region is CASSLARSQGNYGYTF. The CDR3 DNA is TGTGCCAGCAGTTTGGCGCGGTCTCAGGGAAACTATGGCTACACCTTC.

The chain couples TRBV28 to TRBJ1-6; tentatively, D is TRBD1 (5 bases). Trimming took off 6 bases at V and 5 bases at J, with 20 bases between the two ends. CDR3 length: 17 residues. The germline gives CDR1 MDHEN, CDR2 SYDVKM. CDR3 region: CASSPPRGIKDNSPLHF. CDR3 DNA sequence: TGTGCCAGCAGCCCCCCAAGGGGAATCAAAGATAATTCACCCCTCCACTTT.

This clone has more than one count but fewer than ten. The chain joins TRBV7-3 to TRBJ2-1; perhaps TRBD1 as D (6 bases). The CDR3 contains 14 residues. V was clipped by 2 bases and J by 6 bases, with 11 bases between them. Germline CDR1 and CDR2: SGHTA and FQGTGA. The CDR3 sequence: CASSLEPGANEQFF. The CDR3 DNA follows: TGTGCCAGCAGCTTAGAGCCAGGGGCCAATGAGCAGTTCTTC.

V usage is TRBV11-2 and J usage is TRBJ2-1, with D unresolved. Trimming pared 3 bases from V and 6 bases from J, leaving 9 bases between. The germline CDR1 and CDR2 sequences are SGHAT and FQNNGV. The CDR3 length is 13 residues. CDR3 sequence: CASSLPRTNEQFF. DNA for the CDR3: TGTGCCAGCAGCTTGCCCAGAACCAATGAGCAGTTCTTC.

The CDR3 DNA reads TGTGCCAGCAGCTTAAGTTATGGACAGGCTAACAATGAGCAGTTCTTC. Amino acid sequence: CASSLSYGQANNEQFF. The chain combines TRBV7-6 with TRBJ2-1, with 7 bases that match TRBD1. CDR1 SGHVS and CDR2 FNYEAQ come from the germline V gene. The trim removed 2 bases at V and 5 bases at J, leaving 9 bases unmatched. This CDR3 has 16 amino acids. Full variable domain (rest looked up from reference TRBV7-6 and TRBJ2-1): GAGVSQSPRYKVTKRGQDVALRCDPISGHVSLYWYRQALGQGPEFLTYFNYEAQQDKSGLPNDRFSAERPEGSISTLTIQRTEQRDSAMYRCASSLSYGQANNEQFFGPGTRLTVL.

The CDR3 sequence: CASSLSILAEDPGELFF. CDR3 nucleotides: TGTGCCAGCAGCTTATCCATACTAGCGGAGGACCCCGGGGAGCTGTTTTTT. The chain carries TRBV7-9 and TRBJ2-2; 8 bases agree with TRBD2. Per the germline V gene, CDR1 is SEHNR and CDR2 is FQNEAQ (reference sequence). J lost 6 bases, V lost 2 bases, and 11 bases had no gene match. CDR3 length equals 17 residues.

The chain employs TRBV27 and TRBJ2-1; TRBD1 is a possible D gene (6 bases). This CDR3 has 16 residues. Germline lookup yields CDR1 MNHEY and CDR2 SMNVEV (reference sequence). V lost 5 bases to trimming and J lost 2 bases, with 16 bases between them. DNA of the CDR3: TGTGCCAGCAGTCCCCAACAGGGAAGAGCCTACAATGAGCAGTTCTTC. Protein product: CASSPQQGRAYNEQFF.

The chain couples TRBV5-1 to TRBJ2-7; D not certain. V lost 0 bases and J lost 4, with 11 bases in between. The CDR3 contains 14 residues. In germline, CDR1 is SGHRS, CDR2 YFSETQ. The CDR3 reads CASSLVGNSYEQYF. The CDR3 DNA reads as TGCGCCAGCAGCTTGGTTGGTAACTCGTACGAGCAGTACTTC.

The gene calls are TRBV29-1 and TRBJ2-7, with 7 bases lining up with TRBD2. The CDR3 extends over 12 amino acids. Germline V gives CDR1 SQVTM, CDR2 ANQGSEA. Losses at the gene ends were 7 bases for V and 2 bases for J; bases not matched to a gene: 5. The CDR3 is CSGTGGTYEQYF. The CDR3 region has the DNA TGCAGCGGGACGGGGGGAACCTACGAGCAGTACTTC.

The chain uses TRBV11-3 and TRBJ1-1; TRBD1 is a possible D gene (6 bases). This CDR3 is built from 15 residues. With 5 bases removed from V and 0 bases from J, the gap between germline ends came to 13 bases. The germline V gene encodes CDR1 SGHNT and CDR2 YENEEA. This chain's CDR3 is CASSPGQLMNTEAFF. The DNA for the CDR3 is TGTGCCAGCAGCCCTGGACAGCTCATGAACACTGAAGCTTTCTTT.

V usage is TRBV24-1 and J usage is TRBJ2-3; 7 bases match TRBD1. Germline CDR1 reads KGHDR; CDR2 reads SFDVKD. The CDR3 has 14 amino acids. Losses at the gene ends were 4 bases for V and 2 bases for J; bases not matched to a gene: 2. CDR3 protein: CATSEGGPTDTQYF. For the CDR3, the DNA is TGTGCCACCAGTGAAGGGGGCCCCACAGATACGCAGTATTTT.

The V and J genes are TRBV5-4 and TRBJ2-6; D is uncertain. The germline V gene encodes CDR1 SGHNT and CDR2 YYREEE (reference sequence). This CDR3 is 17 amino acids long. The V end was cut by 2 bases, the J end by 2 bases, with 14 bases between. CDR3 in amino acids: CASSFGRISAGANVLTF. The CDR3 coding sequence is TGTGCCAGCAGCTTCGGCAGGATAAGTGCTGGGGCCAACGTCCTGACTTTC.

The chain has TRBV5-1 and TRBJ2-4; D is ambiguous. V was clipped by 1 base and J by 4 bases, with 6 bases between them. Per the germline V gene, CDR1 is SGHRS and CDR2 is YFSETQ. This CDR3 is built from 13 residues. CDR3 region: CASSLSDKNIQYF. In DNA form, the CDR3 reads TGCGCCAGCAGCTTGTCAGATAAAAACATTCAGTACTTC.

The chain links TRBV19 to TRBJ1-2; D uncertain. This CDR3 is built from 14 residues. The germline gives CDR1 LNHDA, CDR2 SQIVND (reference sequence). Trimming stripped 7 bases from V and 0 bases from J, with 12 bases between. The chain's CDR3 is CASTYGLANYGYTF. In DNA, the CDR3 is TGTGCCAGTACCTACGGGTTAGCTAACTATGGCTACACCTTC. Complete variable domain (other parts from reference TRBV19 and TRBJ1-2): DGGITQSPKYLFRKEGQNVTLSCEQNLNHDAMYWYRQDPGQGLRLIYYSQIVNDFQKGDIAEGYSVSREKKESFPLTVTSAQKNPTAFYLCASTYGLANYGYTFGSGTRLTVV.

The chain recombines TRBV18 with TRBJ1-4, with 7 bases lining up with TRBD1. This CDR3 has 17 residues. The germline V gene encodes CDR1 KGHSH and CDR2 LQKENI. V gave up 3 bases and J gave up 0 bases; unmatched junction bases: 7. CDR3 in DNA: TGTGCCAGCTCACCGGGACAGTCTTTAGCAACTAATGAAAAACTGTTTTTT. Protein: CASSPGQSLATNEKLFF.

The CDR3 nucleotides are TGTGCCAGCAGCCAAAACAGGGATAACGAGCAGTACTTC. This encodes CASSQNRDNEQYF. V usage is TRBV5-4 and J usage is TRBJ2-7; TRBD1 might be the D (6 bases). Germline V gene sequence: CDR1 SGHNT, CDR2 YYREEE (reference sequence). V lost 4 bases and J 5 bases, leaving 13 bases between the germline ends. There are 13 residues in the CDR3.

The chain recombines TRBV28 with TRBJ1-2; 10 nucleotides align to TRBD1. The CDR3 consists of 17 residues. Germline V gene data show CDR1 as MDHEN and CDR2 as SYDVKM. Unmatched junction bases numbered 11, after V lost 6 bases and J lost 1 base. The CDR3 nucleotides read TGTGCCAGCAGCCCAGGGACAGGGGCCCAGTATAACTATGGCTACACCTTC. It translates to CASSPGTGAQYNYGYTF.

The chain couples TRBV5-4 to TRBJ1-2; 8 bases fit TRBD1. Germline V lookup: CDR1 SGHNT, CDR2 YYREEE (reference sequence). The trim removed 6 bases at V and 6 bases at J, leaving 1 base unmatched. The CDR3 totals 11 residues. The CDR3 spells CASTGGDGYTF. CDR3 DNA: TGTGCCAGCACAGGGGGCGATGGCTACACCTTC.